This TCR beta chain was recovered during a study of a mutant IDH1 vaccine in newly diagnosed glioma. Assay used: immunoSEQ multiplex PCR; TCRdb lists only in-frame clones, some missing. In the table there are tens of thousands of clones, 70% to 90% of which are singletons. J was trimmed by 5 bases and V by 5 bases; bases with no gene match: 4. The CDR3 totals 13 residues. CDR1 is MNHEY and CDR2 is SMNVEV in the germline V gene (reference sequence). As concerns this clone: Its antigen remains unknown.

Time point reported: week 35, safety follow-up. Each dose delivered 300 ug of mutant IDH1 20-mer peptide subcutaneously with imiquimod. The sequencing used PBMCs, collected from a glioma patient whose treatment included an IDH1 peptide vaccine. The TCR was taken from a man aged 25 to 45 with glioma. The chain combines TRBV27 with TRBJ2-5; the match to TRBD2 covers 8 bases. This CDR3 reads CASSPREGETQYF. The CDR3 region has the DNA TGTGCCAGCAGTCCCCGGGAGGGTGAGACCCAGTACTTC.